The following is a TCR beta chain sequence with its context. Its matching antigen is unknown. The data belong to a study of identical twins. V dropped 7 bases and J dropped 6; count of bases not matched to a gene: 2. Looked up from germline, CDR1 is SQVTM and CDR2 is ANQGSEA. The CDR3 consists of 13 residues. TCRdb itself ran the 5' RACE reads through MiXCR, one entry per CDR3 protein. The table includes approximately 550,000 distinct CDR3 sequences, around 22% detected once. Study-wide results and limits: Among beta out-of-frame sequences, excess sharing between twins appeared weaker. An excess of low generation probability was shown by twin-shared out-of-frame alpha sequences.

This same sample was also taken into another study, of yellow fever vaccine responses in identical twins.

The source material was CD4+ T cells sorted from blood. The sequence came from a woman under 30 in good health. V and J are TRBV29-1 and TRBJ2-2; TRBD2 aligns across 13 bases. The CDR3 reads CSGGTSGAGELFF. Here the CDR3 DNA reads TGCAGCGGGGGGACTAGCGGGGCCGGGGAGCTGTTTTTT.